A single sample is the source of the 14 T cell receptor beta chains below, sequenced in a study of shared clonotypes between healthy human individuals. The assay was immunoSEQ multiplex PCR, and TCRdb's table has in-frame clones only and misses some. There are about 450,000 clones in the sample; roughly 83% occur only once, and under 15% lies in the top ten. Material for sequencing was PBMCs. These receptors came from a woman in her forties in good health. Some clones in this sample may be carry-over from other donors' samples.

This clone occurred once. The rearrangement links TRBV7-2 to TRBJ2-7, with 9 positions matching TRBD2. This CDR3 is built from 16 residues. J was trimmed by 2 bases and V by 4 bases; bases with no gene match: 9. CDR1 and CDR2 from the germline V gene are SGHTA and FQGNSA. CDR3 sequence (DNA): TGTGCCAGCAGCTCCCAGACTAGCGGAAGAACCTACGAGCAGTACTTC. It codes for CASSSQTSGRTYEQYF.

The CDR3 nucleotides read TGTGCCAGCAGCTCTCCGGGACAGGGGGGAAACACCATATATTTT. Protein product: CASSSPGQGGNTIYF. This chain joins TRBV5-6 and TRBJ1-3, with 10 nucleotides matching TRBD1. Trimming at V came to 3 bases and at J to 4 bases, leaving 4 bases not matched to a gene. Germline V CDR1 and CDR2: SGHDT, YYEEEE. This CDR3 is 15 amino acids long.

The chain has TRBV18 and TRBJ2-7, with D possibly matching TRBD1 (6 bases). Germline assignment: CDR1 KGHSH and CDR2 LQKENI. Trimming removed 6 bases at V and 4 bases at J, with 13 bases between. This CDR3 has 13 amino acids. The CDR3 reads CASSYGQYYEQYF. The CDR3 bases are TGTGCCAGCTCTTATGGACAGTATTACGAGCAGTACTTC.

The chain combines TRBV30 with TRBJ1-2; D remains ambiguous. With 0 bases removed from V and 6 bases from J, the gap between germline ends came to 11 bases. The CDR3 loop spans 13 amino acids. Germline CDR1 GTSNPN, CDR2 SVGIG (reference sequence). This chain's CDR3 is CAWSVRSPDGYTF. The CDR3 region has the DNA TGTGCCTGGAGTGTACGTTCGCCCGATGGCTACACCTTC.

This clone appeared a few times. A single base is all that separates this from a far larger clone, so a read error is likely. This chain joins TRBV7-9 and TRBJ2-1, with no clear D. Germline CDR1 reads SEHNR; CDR2 reads FQNEAQ (reference sequence). The CDR3 length is 15 residues. The V end was cut by 0 bases, the J end by 2 bases, with 8 bases between. The CDR3 loop reads CASSLAPEAYNEQFF. The CDR3 bases are TGTGCCAGCAGCTTAGCTCCAGAGGCCTACAATGAGCAGTTCTTC.

The J gene is TRBJ2-3, the V gene TRBV7-6; no clear D gene. This CDR3 contains 14 residues. The V and J ends lost 1 base and 0 bases respectively, with 5 bases between them. The germline V gene has CDR1 SGHVS and CDR2 FNYEAQ. The CDR3 DNA is TGTGCCAGCAGCTTAGTTCGGAGCACAGATACGCAGTATTTT. As protein: CASSLVRSTDTQYF.

V gene TRBV6-5 combines with J gene TRBJ1-5; no clear D. This CDR3 has 13 residues. Trimming cost V 4 bases and J 3 bases, with 7 bases left between them. Germline values: CDR1 MNHEY, CDR2 SVGAGI. This chain's CDR3 is CASSSGNNQPQHF. The CDR3 nucleotides read TGTGCCAGCAGTTCAGGTAACAATCAGCCCCAGCATTTT.

This clone showed up just once. The chain combines TRBV27 with TRBJ2-1; a weak D match, TRBD1 (5 bases). CDR3 length equals 17 residues. Trimming cost V 6 bases and J 1 base, with 19 bases left between them. CDR1 and CDR2 from the germline V gene are MNHEY and SMNVEV (reference sequence). Written as DNA, the CDR3 is TGTGCCAGCAGCACAACCTCGACAGTTTTATCCTACAATGAGCAGTTCTTC. This translates into CASSTTSTVLSYNEQFF.

The J gene is TRBJ2-6, the V gene TRBV19, with TRBD1 matching over 8 bases. After removal of 7 bases from V and 4 bases from J, the junction contained 12 bases not matched to a gene. CDR3 length: 17 residues. From germline, CDR1 is LNHDA and CDR2 SQIVND (reference sequence). The CDR3: CASTPDRDSYGANVLTF. CDR3 in DNA: TGTGCCAGTACCCCGGACAGGGACTCGTACGGGGCCAACGTCCTGACTTTC.

Regarding this clone: Other DNA sequences in this sample translate to the same CDR3. The rearrangement links TRBV29-1 to TRBJ1-2, with a possible D match to TRBD1 (5 bases). The CDR3 is made up of 11 amino acids. V dropped 2 bases and J dropped 8 bases, with 9 bases sitting between them. CDR1 is SQVTM and CDR2 is ANQGSEA in the germline V gene. DNA of the CDR3: TGCAGCGTTGAAAGAGGGGAGGGCTACACCTTC. Translated, it gives CSVERGEGYTF.

V gene TRBV27 combines with J gene TRBJ2-1; D unresolved. Trimming left V 1 base short and J 7 bases short, with 8 bases between. Germline-derived CDR1 and CDR2 are MNHEY and SMNVEV (reference sequence). This CDR3 region has 13 residues. CDR3 sequence: CASSLWSRNEQFF. As DNA, the CDR3 is TGTGCCAGCAGTTTATGGTCCCGTAATGAGCAGTTCTTC.

The gene calls are TRBV7-9 and TRBJ1-2; D is uncertain. Trimming took 5 bases from V and 4 from J, leaving 11 bases between them. CDR3 size: 13 residues. The germline CDR1 and CDR2 sequences are SEHNR and FQNEAQ (reference sequence). CDR3 loop: CASSKGLIYGYTF. The CDR3 DNA sequence: TGTGCCAGCAGCAAGGGTTTAATCTATGGCTACACCTTC.

The CDR3 loop reads CASSLGASGSTGDTQYF. In DNA form, the CDR3 reads TGCGCCAGCAGTCTGGGGGCTAGCGGGAGTACCGGAGATACGCAGTATTTT. The V call is TRBV10-1, the J call TRBJ2-3, with 10 nucleotides matching TRBD2. The germline gives CDR1 WNHNN, CDR2 SYGVQD (reference sequence). Trimming took 5 bases from V and 5 from J; bases not matched to a gene: 13. This CDR3 is built from 17 residues.

This chain's CDR3 is CASRAQENTEAFF. In DNA, the CDR3 is TGTGCCAGCAGGGCTCAGGAGAACACTGAAGCTTTCTTT. V gene TRBV6-6 combines with J gene TRBJ1-1; D gene ambiguous. Trimming took off 6 bases at V and 1 base at J, with 9 bases between the two ends. The germline gives CDR1 MNHNY, CDR2 SVGAGI (reference sequence). The CDR3 is 13 amino acids.